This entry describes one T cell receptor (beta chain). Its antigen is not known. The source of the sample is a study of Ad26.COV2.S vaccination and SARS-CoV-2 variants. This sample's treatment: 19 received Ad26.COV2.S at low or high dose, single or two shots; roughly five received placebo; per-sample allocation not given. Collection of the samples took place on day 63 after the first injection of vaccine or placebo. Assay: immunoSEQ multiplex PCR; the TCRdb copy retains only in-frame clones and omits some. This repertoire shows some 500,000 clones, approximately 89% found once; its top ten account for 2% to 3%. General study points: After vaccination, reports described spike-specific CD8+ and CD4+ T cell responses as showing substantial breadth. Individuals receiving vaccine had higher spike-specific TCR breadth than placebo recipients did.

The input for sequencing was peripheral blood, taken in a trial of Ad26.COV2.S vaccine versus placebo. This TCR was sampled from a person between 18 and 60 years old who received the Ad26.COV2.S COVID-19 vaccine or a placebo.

The CDR3 nucleotides read TGTGCCAGCAGTGATTGGGCAGGGGCCGGGGAGCTGTTTTTT. It translates to CASSDWAGAGELFF. The chain joins TRBV2 to TRBJ2-2; tentatively, D is TRBD1 (6 bases). Germline V gene lookup returns CDR1 SNHLY and CDR2 FYNNEI. The V end lost 3 bases, the J end lost 6 bases, and 11 bases lay between the germline ends. The CDR3 is 14 residues long.